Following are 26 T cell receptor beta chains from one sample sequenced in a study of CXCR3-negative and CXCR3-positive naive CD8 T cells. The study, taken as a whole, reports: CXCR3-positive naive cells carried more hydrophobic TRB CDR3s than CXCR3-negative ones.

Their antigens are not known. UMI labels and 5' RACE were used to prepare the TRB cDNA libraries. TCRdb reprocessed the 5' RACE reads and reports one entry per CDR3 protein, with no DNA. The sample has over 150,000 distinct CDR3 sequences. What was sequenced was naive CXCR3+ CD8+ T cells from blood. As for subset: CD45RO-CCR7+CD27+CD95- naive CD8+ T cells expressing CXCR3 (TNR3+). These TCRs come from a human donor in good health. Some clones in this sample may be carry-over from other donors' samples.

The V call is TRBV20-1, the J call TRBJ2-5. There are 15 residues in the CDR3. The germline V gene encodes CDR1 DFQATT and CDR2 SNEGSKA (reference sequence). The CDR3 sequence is CSARDRVSGPETQYF.

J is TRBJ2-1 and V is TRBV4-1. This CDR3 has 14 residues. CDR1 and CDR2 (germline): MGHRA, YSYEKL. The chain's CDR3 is CASSQGVLNNEQFF.

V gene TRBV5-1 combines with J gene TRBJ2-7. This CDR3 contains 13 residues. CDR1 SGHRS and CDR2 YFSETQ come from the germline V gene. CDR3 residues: CASSLNGPSEQYF.

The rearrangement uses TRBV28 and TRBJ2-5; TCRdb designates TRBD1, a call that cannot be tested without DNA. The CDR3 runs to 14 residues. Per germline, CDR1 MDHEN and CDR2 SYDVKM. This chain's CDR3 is CATHTGALVETQYF.

This CDR3 is CASRLAGVSYEQYF. This chain links TRBV28 with TRBJ2-7; TCRdb indicates TRBD2, and absent DNA this call remains unverified. Per germline, CDR1 MDHEN and CDR2 SYDVKM. This CDR3 has 14 residues.

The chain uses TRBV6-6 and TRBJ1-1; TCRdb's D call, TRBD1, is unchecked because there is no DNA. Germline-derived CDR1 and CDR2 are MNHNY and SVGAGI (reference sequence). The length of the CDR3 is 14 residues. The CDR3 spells CASTRDSTNTEAFF.

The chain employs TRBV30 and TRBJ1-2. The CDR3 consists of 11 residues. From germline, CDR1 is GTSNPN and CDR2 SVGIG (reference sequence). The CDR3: CAWSEHLDYTF.

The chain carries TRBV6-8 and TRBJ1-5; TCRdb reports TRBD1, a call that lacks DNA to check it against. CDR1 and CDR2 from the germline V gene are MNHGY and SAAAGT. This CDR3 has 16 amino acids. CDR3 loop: CASGYLQGARNQPQHF.

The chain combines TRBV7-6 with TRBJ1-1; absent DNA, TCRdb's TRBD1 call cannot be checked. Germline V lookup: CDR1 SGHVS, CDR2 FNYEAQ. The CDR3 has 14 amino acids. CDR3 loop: CASTNPGEHTEAFF.

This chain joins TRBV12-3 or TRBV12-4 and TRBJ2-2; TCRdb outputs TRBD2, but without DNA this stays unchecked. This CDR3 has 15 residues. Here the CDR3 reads CASIGSGLTTGELFF.

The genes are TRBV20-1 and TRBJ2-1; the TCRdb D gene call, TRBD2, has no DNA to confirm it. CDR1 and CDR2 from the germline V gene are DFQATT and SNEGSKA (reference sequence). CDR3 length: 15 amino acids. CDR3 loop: CSARDDGGAGHEQFF.

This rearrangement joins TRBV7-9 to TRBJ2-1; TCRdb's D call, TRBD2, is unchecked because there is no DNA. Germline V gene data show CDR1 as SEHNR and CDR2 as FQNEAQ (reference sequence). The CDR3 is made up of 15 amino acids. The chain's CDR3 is CASSTRLGRADEQFF.

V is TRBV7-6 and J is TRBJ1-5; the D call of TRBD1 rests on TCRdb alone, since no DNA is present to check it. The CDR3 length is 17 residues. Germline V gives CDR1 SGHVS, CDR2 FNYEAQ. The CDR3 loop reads CASSLDPGGLSNQPQHF.

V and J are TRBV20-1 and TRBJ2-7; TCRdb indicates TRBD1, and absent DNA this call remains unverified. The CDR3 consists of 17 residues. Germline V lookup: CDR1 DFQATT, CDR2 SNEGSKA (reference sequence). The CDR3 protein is CSARVYFGYGTVYEQYF.

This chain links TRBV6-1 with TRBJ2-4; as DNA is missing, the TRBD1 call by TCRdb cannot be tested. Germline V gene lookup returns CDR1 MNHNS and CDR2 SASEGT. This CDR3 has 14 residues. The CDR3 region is CASQKQGQGNIQYF.

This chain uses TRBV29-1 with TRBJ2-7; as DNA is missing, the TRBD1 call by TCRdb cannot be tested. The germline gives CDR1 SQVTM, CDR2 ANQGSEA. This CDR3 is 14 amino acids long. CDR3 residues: CSVYGQGDTYEQYF.

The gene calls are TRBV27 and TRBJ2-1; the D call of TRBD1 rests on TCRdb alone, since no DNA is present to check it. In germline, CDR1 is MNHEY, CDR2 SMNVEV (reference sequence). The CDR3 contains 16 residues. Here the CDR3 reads CASSNADRGYLDEQFF.

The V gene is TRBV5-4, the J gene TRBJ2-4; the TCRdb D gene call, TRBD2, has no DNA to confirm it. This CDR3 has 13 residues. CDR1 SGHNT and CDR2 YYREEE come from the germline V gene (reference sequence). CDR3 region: CASSPPGGDIRYF.

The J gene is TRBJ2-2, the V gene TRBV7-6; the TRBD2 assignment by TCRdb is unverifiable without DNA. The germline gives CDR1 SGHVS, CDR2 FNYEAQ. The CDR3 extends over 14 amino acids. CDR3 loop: CASSSLVGTGELFF.

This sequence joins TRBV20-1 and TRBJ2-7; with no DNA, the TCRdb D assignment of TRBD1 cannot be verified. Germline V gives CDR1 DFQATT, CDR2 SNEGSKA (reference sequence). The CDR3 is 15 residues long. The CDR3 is CSASGDRGVLYEQYF.

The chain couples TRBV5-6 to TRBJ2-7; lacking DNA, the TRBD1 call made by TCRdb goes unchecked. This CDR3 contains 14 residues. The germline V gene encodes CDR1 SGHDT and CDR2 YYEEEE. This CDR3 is CASSTWTLNYEQYF.

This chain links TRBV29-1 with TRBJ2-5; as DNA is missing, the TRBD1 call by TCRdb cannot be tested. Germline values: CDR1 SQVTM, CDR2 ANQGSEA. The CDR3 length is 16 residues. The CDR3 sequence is CSVESEGTGVGETQYF. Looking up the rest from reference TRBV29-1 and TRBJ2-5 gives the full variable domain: SAVISQKPSRDICQRGTSLTIQCQVDSQVTMMFWYRQQPGQSLTLIATANQGSEATYESGFVIDKFPISRPNLTFSTLTVSNMSPEDSSIYLCSVESEGTGVGETQYFGPGTRLLVL.

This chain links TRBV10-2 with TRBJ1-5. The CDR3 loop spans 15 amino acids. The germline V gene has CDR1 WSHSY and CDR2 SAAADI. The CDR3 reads CASSDSANSNQPQHF.

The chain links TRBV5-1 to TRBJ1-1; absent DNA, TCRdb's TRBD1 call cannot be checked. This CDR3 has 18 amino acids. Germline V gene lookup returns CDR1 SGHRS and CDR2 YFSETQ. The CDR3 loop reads CASSLAGPGQHLNTEAFF.

The chain's CDR3 is CASSFRTGGQVGYTF. The chain couples TRBV7-8 to TRBJ1-2; TCRdb designates TRBD1, a call that cannot be tested without DNA. CDR1 SGHVS and CDR2 FQNEAQ come from the germline V gene. The CDR3 is 15 residues long.

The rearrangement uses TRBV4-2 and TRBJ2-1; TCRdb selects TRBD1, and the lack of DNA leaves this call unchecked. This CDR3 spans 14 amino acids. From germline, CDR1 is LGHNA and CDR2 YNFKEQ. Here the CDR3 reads CASSQLGEWDEQFF.